Each of the 23 T cell receptor beta chains below was sequenced from the same sample in a study of T-cell memory formation after mild COVID-19. Each CDR3 protein gets one entry after TCRdb re-called the 5' RACE reads with MiXCR. The table shows 350,000 to 500,000 distinct CDR3 sequences, with approximately 19% occurring only once. Material: PBMCs or a T cell subset sorted from them (not recorded which). The receptors shown here come from a man between 18 and 35 years old who had mild COVID-19 (a few samples of this study predate the infection). Cell type and time point are not known.

The chain carries TRBV20-1 and TRBJ2-2, with TRBD2 matching 9 bases. Germline V gene sequence: CDR1 DFQATT, CDR2 SNEGSKA (reference sequence). CDR3 length equals 13 residues. Trimming removed 6 bases from V and 6 bases from J; junction bases left unmatched: 5. The CDR3 bases are TGCAGTGCCCTAGCGGGGCGGGCCGGGGAGCTGTTTTTT. Protein: CSALAGRAGELFF.

The chain recombines TRBV4-3 with TRBJ2-3; D may be TRBD2 (5 bases). V lost 4 bases to trimming and J lost 4 bases, with 12 bases between them. CDR1 is LGHNA, CDR2 YSLEER, per germline. The CDR3 is 14 residues long. This chain's CDR3 is CASSLRLIADTQYF. In DNA form, the CDR3 reads TGCGCCAGCAGCCTCCGACTAATAGCAGATACGCAGTATTTT.

The chain uses TRBV29-1 and TRBJ1-1; D ambiguous. The V end was cut by 2 bases, the J end by 1 base, with 11 bases between. This CDR3 comprises 14 residues. Per germline, CDR1 SQVTM and CDR2 ANQGSEA. CDR3 sequence: CSVERRQTNTEAFF. CDR3 in DNA: TGCAGCGTTGAAAGAAGGCAAACGAACACTGAAGCTTTCTTT.

The chain employs TRBV29-1 and TRBJ1-6; D possibly corresponds to TRBD1 (5 bases). Trimming took 7 bases from V and 7 from J, leaving 14 bases between them. Germline V lookup: CDR1 SQVTM, CDR2 ANQGSEA. The CDR3 has 13 residues. CDR3: CSAAEGRNSPLHF. The CDR3 region has the DNA TGCAGCGCCGCGGAGGGGCGGAATTCACCCCTCCACTTT. The full variable domain, its missing parts supplied by reference TRBV29-1 and TRBJ1-6, is SAVISQKPSRDICQRGTSLTIQCQVDSQVTMMFWYRQQPGQSLTLIATANQGSEATYESGFVIDKFPISRPNLTFSTLTVSNMSPEDSSIYLCSAAEGRNSPLHFGNGTRLTVT.

This clonotype appeared a few times. The chain has TRBV7-2 and TRBJ1-5, with 7 bases lining up with TRBD1. Losses at the gene ends were 6 bases for V and 7 bases for J; bases not matched to a gene: 6. The CDR3 has 13 amino acids. Per germline, CDR1 SGHTA and CDR2 FQGNSA. The CDR3 DNA reads TGTGCCAGCAGTGACAGGGTAGACCAGCCCCAGCATTTT. Encoded protein: CASSDRVDQPQHF.

This rearrangement joins TRBV5-1 to TRBJ2-7; TRBD2 might be the D (5 bases). CDR3 length: 13 residues. CDR1 is SGHRS and CDR2 is YFSETQ in the germline V gene. The V end was cut by 3 bases, the J end by 7 bases, with 14 bases between. The CDR3 DNA follows: TGCGCCAGCAGCTCAGGACGGGGTCGGGAGCAGTACGTC. It specifies CASSSGRGREQYV.

The chain recombines TRBV18 with TRBJ2-1; 10 nucleotides line up with TRBD2. The V segment lost 3 bases and the J segment 6 bases; nucleotides outside the gene matches: 2. Germline V CDR1 and CDR2: KGHSH, LQKENI. This CDR3 is 14 amino acids long. CDR3 nucleotide sequence: TGTGCCAGCTCACCGTTAGCGGGGGGCAATGAGCAGTTCTTC. As protein: CASSPLAGGNEQFF.

The V call is TRBV12-3 or TRBV12-4, the J call TRBJ1-1; perhaps TRBD1 as D (5 bases). The CDR3 extends over 14 amino acids. The V and J ends lost 4 bases and 4 bases respectively, with 13 bases between them. The CDR3 bases are TGTGCCAGCAGTTCGACTGCGGGGGTCACTGAAGCTTTCTTT. Its translation: CASSSTAGVTEAFF.

This clonotype has only a few counts. The V gene is TRBV4-1, the J gene TRBJ2-5; no clear D. V was clipped by 0 bases and J by 4 bases, with 9 bases between them. From germline, CDR1 is MGHRA and CDR2 YSYEKL. There are 14 residues in the CDR3. CDR3 sequence: CASSQDPVPETQYF. In DNA form, the CDR3 reads TGCGCCAGCAGCCAAGATCCAGTGCCAGAGACCCAGTACTTC.

This clonotype was observed at least ten times. The rearrangement joins TRBV7-2 to TRBJ2-2; D remains unclear. V was trimmed by 5 bases and J by 6 bases, leaving 13 bases between them. The CDR3 totals 14 residues. Germline-derived CDR1 and CDR2 are SGHTA and FQGNSA. CDR3 coding DNA: TGTGCCAGCAGCCCTATTAAGGGTGCCGGGGAGCTGTTTTTT. Residues: CASSPIKGAGELFF.

A few counts support this clonotype. The chain has TRBV12-3 or TRBV12-4 and TRBJ2-1; D not resolved. V shed 5 bases and J shed 9 bases, with 14 bases lying between them. The CDR3 consists of 13 residues. CDR3 in amino acids: CASSHWAEPEQFF. The DNA of the CDR3 is TGTGCCAGCAGTCACTGGGCAGAGCCTGAGCAGTTCTTC.

This clonotype appeared a few times. The chain has TRBV5-1 and TRBJ2-7; D might be TRBD2 (6 bases). This CDR3 region has 15 residues. Germline CDR1 SGHRS, CDR2 YFSETQ. Trimming pared 4 bases from V and 0 bases from J, leaving 14 bases between. This CDR3 reads CASSQLEGVSYEQYF. DNA for the CDR3: TGCGCCAGCAGCCAGTTGGAGGGTGTCTCCTACGAGCAGTACTTC.

This clonotype has at least ten counts. The chain has TRBV5-1 and TRBJ2-3; TRBD2 aligns across 13 bases. Looked up from germline, CDR1 is SGHRS and CDR2 is YFSETQ. V shed 8 bases and J 1 base; nucleotides not matched to a gene: 13. This CDR3 contains 18 residues. This chain's CDR3 is CASEPRLAGGKGTDTQYF. CDR3 nucleotide sequence: TGCGCCAGTGAACCTCGACTAGCGGGGGGCAAAGGCACAGATACGCAGTATTTT.

This clonotype was seen only a few times. V and J are TRBV20-1 and TRBJ1-6; a possible D gene is TRBD1 (5 bases). V lost 6 bases to trimming and J lost 6 bases, with 15 bases between them. CDR3 length equals 14 residues. Germline V gives CDR1 DFQATT, CDR2 SNEGSKA (reference sequence). CDR3 sequence: CSAVERGRNSPLHF. CDR3 nucleotides: TGCAGTGCCGTAGAGAGGGGCCGTAATTCACCCCTCCACTTT.

This clonotype was detected only a few times. This rearrangement joins TRBV12-3 or TRBV12-4 to TRBJ2-1, with no clear D. This CDR3 contains 13 residues. Trimming pared 4 bases from V and 5 bases from J, leaving 9 bases between. The CDR3 spells CASSSPAHNEQFF. Here the CDR3 DNA reads TGTGCCAGCAGTTCGCCAGCCCACAATGAGCAGTTCTTC.

This clonotype showed up just a few times. The chain recombines TRBV18 with TRBJ2-7; TRBD2 matches at 7 bases. CDR1 and CDR2 from the germline V gene are KGHSH and LQKENI. Trimming at V came to 3 bases and at J to 4 bases, leaving 12 bases not matched to a gene. The CDR3 loop spans 16 amino acids. The CDR3 loop reads CASSPQGSGGSYEQYF. DNA of the CDR3: TGTGCCAGCTCACCCCAAGGGTCGGGGGGTTCGTACGAGCAGTACTTC.

The chain is built from TRBV7-6 and TRBJ2-2; D may be TRBD1 or TRBD2 (5 bases each). V was pared by 1 base and J by 6 bases, with 9 bases between. The CDR3 consists of 14 residues. The V gene's germline CDR1 is SGHVS and CDR2 FNYEAQ. CDR3 amino acids: CASSLVVGPGELFF. CDR3 nucleotide sequence: TGTGCCAGCAGCTTAGTAGTGGGACCCGGGGAGCTGTTTTTT.

The sample holds a few counts of this clonotype. The chain uses TRBV7-2 and TRBJ1-2; TRBD1 matches 11 bases. The CDR3 length is 16 residues. J was trimmed by 5 bases and V by 2 bases; bases with no gene match: 7. CDR1 and CDR2 (germline): SGHTA, FQGNSA. The CDR3: CASSLSPGQGEYGYTF. The CDR3 DNA is TGTGCCAGCAGCTTATCCCCGGGACAGGGGGAGTATGGCTACACCTTC.

This clonotype has a handful of counts. The chain's CDR3 is CSATRSESAGEQFF. The CDR3, as DNA: TGCAGTGCCACACGAAGCGAGTCAGCGGGGGAGCAGTTCTTC. V gene TRBV20-1 combines with J gene TRBJ2-1; 7 nucleotides match TRBD2. Germline CDR1 DFQATT, CDR2 SNEGSKA (reference sequence). The CDR3 length is 14 residues. Trimming took 6 bases from V and 10 from J; bases not matched to a gene: 15.

This clonotype was picked up many times. The chain carries TRBV24-1 and TRBJ2-7; D uncertain. The CDR3 runs 11 residues. Per germline, CDR1 KGHDR and CDR2 SFDVKD. Trimming took 3 bases from V and 4 from J, leaving 3 bases between them. The CDR3 spells CATSDGYEQYV. In nucleotides, the CDR3 is TGTGCCACCAGTGATGGGTACGAGCAGTACGTC.

This clonotype was seen only a few times. The chain joins TRBV7-8 to TRBJ2-5; a weak D match, TRBD1 (6 bases). Trimming left V 6 bases short and J 4 bases short, with 12 bases between. This CDR3 spans 13 amino acids. Germline lookup yields CDR1 SGHVS and CDR2 FQNEAQ. The CDR3 DNA is TGTGCCAGCAGGGAGACAGGTCCAGAGACCCAGTACTTC. Protein product: CASRETGPETQYF.

The chain combines TRBV15 with TRBJ2-1; 9 bases agree with TRBD2. With 5 bases clipped from V and 4 bases from J, the junction kept 9 bases outside the gene matches. There are 16 residues in the CDR3. Looked up from germline, CDR1 is LNHNV and CDR2 is YYDKDF (reference sequence). CDR3 sequence reads: CATSGGAGGSYNEQFF. The CDR3 nucleotides are TGTGCCACCAGCGGAGGAGCGGGGGGAAGTTACAATGAGCAGTTCTTC.

The chain joins TRBV9 to TRBJ1-3, with D unclear. Trimming removed 2 bases at V and 0 bases at J, with 6 bases between. This CDR3 is 14 amino acids long. Germline V CDR1 and CDR2: SGDLS, YYNGEE. The DNA for the CDR3 is TGTGCCAGCAGCGTCCAGGACTCTGGAAACACCATATATTTT. This gives the protein CASSVQDSGNTIYF.